These T cell receptor beta chains were read from a single sample in a study of cytomegalovirus exposure and HLA in healthy donors. Sequencing was performed with immunoSEQ multiplex PCR; in TCRdb, only in-frame clones are kept and a portion is missing. This table holds about 160,000 clones, just under 85% found once. Sequenced material: PBMCs. Receptors originate from a man aged 25 to 45 in good health and CMV-seropositive. CDR3s include the opening cysteine and the closing phenylalanine or tryptophan. A D gene is named only where the DNA matches it firmly. Size tells how often a clone was seen (once, few, many) or the class of an expanded clone, and some rows leave it out.

abundance,v_gene,d_gene,j_gene,CDR3nt,CDR3aa
once,TRBV29-1,TRBD2,TRBJ2-7,TGCAGCGTTGAAGGGACTAGCAGGGCTAACGAGCAGTACTTC,CSVEGTSRANEQYF
.,TRBV11-2,.,TRBJ1-2,TGTGCCAGCAGCGCGGGGGTTTATGGCTACACCTTC,CASSAGVYGYTF
.,TRBV4-1,.,TRBJ1-5,TGCGCCAGCAGCCAAGAGCGGGTTCCAAATCAGCCCCAGCATTTT,CASSQERVPNQPQHF
.,TRBV27,.,TRBJ2-7,TGTGCCAGCAGTGGGGCAATCTACGAGCAGTACTTC,CASSGAIYEQYF
.,TRBV5-1,.,TRBJ2-3,TGCGCCAGCAGGACTCCACAGGGCGATAATCCTTTTAAGGTCACAGATACGCAGTATTTT,CASRTPQGDNPFKVTDTQYF
once,TRBV7-7,.,TRBJ2-7,TGTGCTAGCAGCTTAGAAACAGGGTCCCACGAGCAGTACTTC,CASSLETGSHEQYF
few,TRBV21-1,.,TRBJ2-5,TGTGCCAGCAGCATCGAAACTAGCGGAGCACTCCAAGAGACCCAGTACTTC,CASSIETSGALQETQYF
.,TRBV7-9,TRBD1,TRBJ1-5,TGTGCCAGCAGCTTAGGACAGGGACAAGGGCCCCAGCATTTT,CASSLGQGQGPQHF
.,TRBV6-6,.,TRBJ2-7,TGTGCCAGCAGCCCGGAGGGCGAAAGCGAGCAGTACTTC,CASSPEGESEQYF
few,TRBV10-1,TRBD1,TRBJ2-2,TGCGCCAGCAGGGGACAGGGTGGGACCGGGGAGCTGTTTTTT,CASRGQGGTGELFF
.,TRBV10-3,TRBD2,TRBJ2-2,TGTGCCATCAGCGGACTAGCGGGGGGGATAGGAACCGGGGAGCTGTTTTTT,CAISGLAGGIGTGELFF
.,TRBV4-1,.,TRBJ2-1,TGCGCCAGCAGCCAAGATAGGGAGTTCCATGAGCAGTTCTTC,CASSQDREFHEQFF
.,TRBV6-5,.,TRBJ1-1,TGTGCCAGCAGTTACATAGGGGGAAGGACTGAAGCTTTCTTT,CASSYIGGRTEAFF
.,TRBV4-3,.,TRBJ1-2,TGCGCCAGCAGCCCAGGACTTCTAAGCTGGGATAACTATGGCTACACCTTC,CASSPGLLSWDNYGYTF
.,TRBV5-4,TRBD2,TRBJ2-3,TGTGCCAGCAGCTGGGGGGGGAGGTGGGACACAGATACGCAGTATTTT,CASSWGGRWDTDTQYF
.,TRBV5-1,.,TRBJ1-6,TGCGCCAGCAGCATGGATAGGACAGACTCTTCACCCCTCCACTTT,CASSMDRTDSSPLHF
.,TRBV7-9,TRBD1,TRBJ2-7,TGTGCCAGCAGCTCCGTCTCCCAGGGGGCGTACGAGCAGTACTTC,CASSSVSQGAYEQYF
.,TRBV5-1,.,TRBJ1-1,TGCGCCAGCAGCTTGGCCTTAACAGGAATGAACACTGAAGCTTTCTTT,CASSLALTGMNTEAFF
.,TRBV19,TRBD1,TRBJ2-2,TGTGCCAGTGGGACCCGGACAGGGTACACCGGGGAGCTGTTTTTT,CASGTRTGYTGELFF
.,TRBV30,TRBD1,TRBJ1-2,TGTGCCTGGCTCGAGGGACAGGAGTCTAACTATGGCTACACCTTC,CAWLEGQESNYGYTF
.,TRBV4-1,.,TRBJ2-2,TGCGCCAGCAGCCAAGATCCCTCCAGGCCCGGGGAGCTGTTTTTT,CASSQDPSRPGELFF
.,TRBV7-7,TRBD2,TRBJ2-5,TGTGCTAGCAGCCTCTCCGGGACTAGGGGCGAGACCCAGTACTTC,CASSLSGTRGETQYF
.,TRBV5-5,.,TRBJ1-6,TGTGCCAGCAGCGTCAGGGATGTCCTTCTAGCACCCCTCCACTTT,CASSVRDVLLAPLHF
.,TRBV5-1,TRBD1,TRBJ2-7,TGCGCCAGCAGCTTGTTATGGGACAGGGCCCCCTACGAGCAGTACTTC,CASSLLWDRAPYEQYF
.,TRBV7-9,.,TRBJ2-7,TGTGCCAGCAGCTTAATGGGGGGGGCACAGTACTTC,CASSLMGGAQYF
few,TRBV4-3,TRBD1,TRBJ2-7,TGCGCCAGCAGCCAGGGGGCAGGGGGTTCCTACGAGCAGTACTTC,CASSQGAGGSYEQYF
once,TRBV5-4,.,TRBJ1-6,TGTGCCAGCAGCTTGGATTACCCTGCAGGGAATTCACCCCTCCACTTT,CASSLDYPAGNSPLHF
once,TRBV5-1,TRBD1,TRBJ2-3,TGCGCCAGCAGCTTACCGACAGGGGCAGGAACAGATACGCAGTATTTT,CASSLPTGAGTDTQYF
.,TRBV19,TRBD2,TRBJ2-3,TGTGCCAGTAGTATCCCCCGCGGGGGGGATACGCAGTATTTT,CASSIPRGGDTQYF
.,TRBV9,TRBD1,TRBJ2-1,TGTGCCAGCAGCGTATTGGCAGGGGGCCATTACAATGAGCAGTTCTTC,CASSVLAGGHYNEQFF
.,TRBV23-1,.,TRBJ2-7,TGCGCCAGCAGTCAATGTTCAGGCTCCTACGAGCAGTACTTC,CASSQCSGSYEQYF
.,TRBV4-3,.,TRBJ2-5,TGCGCCAGCAGCCTCACTGGACACTTGCAAGAGACCCAGTACTTC,CASSLTGHLQETQYF
.,TRBV19,TRBD2,TRBJ2-3,TGTGCCAGTAGTCCCCCCGGGACTAGCGCCCCAGATACGCAGTATTTT,CASSPPGTSAPDTQYF
.,TRBV4-1,.,TRBJ2-7,TGCGCCAGCAGCCAATTACAGGATGGTGGTTACGGGCAGTACTTC,CASSQLQDGGYGQYF
.,TRBV6-5,TRBD1,TRBJ2-5,TGTGCCAGCAGGCGACAGGGTGGAGAGACCCAGTACTTC,CASRRQGGETQYF
.,TRBV16,.,TRBJ1-2,TGTGCCAGCAGCCCCGCGGACGGAGGCGGGTTTGGCTATGGCTACACCTTC,CASSPADGGGFGYGYTF
.,TRBV15,.,TRBJ1-1,TGTGCCACCAGCACCGGAGGGGAGAACACTGAAGCTTTCTTT,CATSTGGENTEAFF
.,TRBV19,TRBD1,TRBJ2-7,TGTGCCAGTACCGCCGGGACAGGGCTCTACGAGCAGTACTTC,CASTAGTGLYEQYF
.,TRBV29-1,.,TRBJ2-7,TGCAGCGTTGCTTACAGGCCCAGCGACGAGCAGTACTTC,CSVAYRPSDEQYF
.,TRBV29-1,.,TRBJ1-2,TGCAGCGTTGAGCGGGGTTGGGCAGGAGTTAACTATGGCTACACCTTC,CSVERGWAGVNYGYTF
.,TRBV5-1,TRBD1,TRBJ2-3,TGCGCCAGCAACCCCGGGACAGTTAGCACAGATACGCAGTATTTT,CASNPGTVSTDTQYF
.,TRBV23-1,.,TRBJ1-6,TGCGCCAGCAGTCAATCTTCCAGGATCCATTATTCACCCCTCCACTTT,CASSQSSRIHYSPLHF
.,TRBV2,.,TRBJ2-2,TGTGCCAGACTCGGGGCGAACACCGGGGAGCTGTTTTTT,CARLGANTGELFF
few,TRBV11-2,TRBD2,TRBJ2-5,TGTGCCAGCAGCGGGTGGGGGCTAGCGGGGATCGAGACCCAGTACTTC,CASSGWGLAGIETQYF
.,TRBV7-3,.,TRBJ2-6,TGTGCCAGCAGCTTAATACCGCCCGACAGGTCCCCATTATACTCTGGGGCCAACGTCCTGACTTTC,CASSLIPPDRSPLYSGANVLTF
.,TRBV15,.,TRBJ1-2,TGTGCCACCAGCAGCGGGACTCGGAGGGCAGATGATTACTATGGCTACACCTTC,CATSSGTRRADDYYGYTF
.,TRBV29-1,TRBD1,TRBJ2-6,TGCAGCGTCACCGGCCGCCGGGACAGGGAGCCGGCTGGGGCCAACGTCCTGACTTTC,CSVTGRRDREPAGANVLTF
.,TRBV15,.,TRBJ1-1,TGTGCCACCAGCAGGTCCTCGCGGGGTGGGACTGAAGCTTTCTTT,CATSRSSRGGTEAFF
.,TRBV9,TRBD2,TRBJ2-1,TGTGCCAGCAGCGTAGGTTCTAGCGGGGGGGGATACGGCTACAATGAGCAGTTCTTC,CASSVGSSGGGYGYNEQFF
.,TRBV7-2,.,TRBJ2-2,TGTGCCAGCAGCAATCCATCGACAGGATCCAGGAAGACCGGGGAGCTGTTTTTT,CASSNPSTGSRKTGELFF